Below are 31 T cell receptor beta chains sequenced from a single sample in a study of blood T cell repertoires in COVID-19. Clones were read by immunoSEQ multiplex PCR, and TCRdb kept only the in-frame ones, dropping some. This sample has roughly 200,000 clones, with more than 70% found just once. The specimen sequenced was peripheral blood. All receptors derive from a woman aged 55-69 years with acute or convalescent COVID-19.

CDR3 sequence reads: CASSYRGGTGEAFF. As DNA, the CDR3 is TGTGCCAGCAGTTATAGGGGGGGGACTGGTGAAGCTTTCTTT. The chain combines TRBV6-5 with TRBJ1-1; possible D gene TRBD1, 6 bases. Germline CDR1 MNHEY, CDR2 SVGAGI. CDR3 size: 14 residues. Between the trimmed V and J ends, which lost 3 bases and 7 bases, there was a span of 15 bases.

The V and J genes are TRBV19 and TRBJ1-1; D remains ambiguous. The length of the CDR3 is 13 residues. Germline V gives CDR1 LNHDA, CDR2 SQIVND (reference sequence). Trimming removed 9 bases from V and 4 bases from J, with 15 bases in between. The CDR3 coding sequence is TGTGCCAGGCCGGGTCTCCGGTGCACTGAAGCTTTCTTT. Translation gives CARPGLRCTEAFF.

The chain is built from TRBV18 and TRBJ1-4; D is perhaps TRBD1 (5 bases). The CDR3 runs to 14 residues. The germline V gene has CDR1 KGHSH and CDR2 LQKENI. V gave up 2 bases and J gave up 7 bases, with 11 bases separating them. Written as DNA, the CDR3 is TGTGCCAGCTCACCAGGGGCAGCTCGTGAAAAACTGTTTTTT. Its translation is CASSPGAAREKLFF. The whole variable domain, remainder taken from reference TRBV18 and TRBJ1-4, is NAGVMQNPRHLVRRRGQEARLRCSPMKGHSHVYWYRQLPEEGLKFMVYLQKENIIDESGMPKERFSAEFPKEGPSILRIQQVVRGDSAAYFCASSPGAAREKLFFGSGTQLSVL.

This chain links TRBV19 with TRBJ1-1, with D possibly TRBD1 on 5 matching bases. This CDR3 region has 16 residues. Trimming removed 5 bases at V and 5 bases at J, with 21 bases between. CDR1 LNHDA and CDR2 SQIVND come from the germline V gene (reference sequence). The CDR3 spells CASSPQGVTGGTEAFF. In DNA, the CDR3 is TGTGCCAGTAGTCCCCAAGGAGTAACAGGTGGAACTGAAGCTTTCTTT.

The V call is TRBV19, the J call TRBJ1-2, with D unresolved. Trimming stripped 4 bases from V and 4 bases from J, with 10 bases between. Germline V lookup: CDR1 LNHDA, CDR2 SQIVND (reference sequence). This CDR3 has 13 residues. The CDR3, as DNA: TGTGCCAGTAGTAGGGAACGGGGCTATGGCTACACCTTC. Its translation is CASSRERGYGYTF. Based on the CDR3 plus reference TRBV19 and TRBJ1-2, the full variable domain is DGGITQSPKYLFRKEGQNVTLSCEQNLNHDAMYWYRQDPGQGLRLIYYSQIVNDFQKGDIAEGYSVSREKKESFPLTVTSAQKNPTAFYLCASSRERGYGYTFGSGTRLTVV.

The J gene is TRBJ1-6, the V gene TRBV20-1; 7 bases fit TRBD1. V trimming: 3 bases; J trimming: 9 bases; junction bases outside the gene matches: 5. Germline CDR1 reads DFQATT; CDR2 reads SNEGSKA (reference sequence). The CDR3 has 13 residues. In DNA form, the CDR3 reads TGCAGTGCTAGTAGAACAGGGGTTTCACCCCTCCACTTT. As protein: CSASRTGVSPLHF.

The CDR3 nucleotides are TGCGCCAGCTCTCGAGGCGGGGGCCCCACTGAAGCTTTCTTT. It specifies CASSRGGGPTEAFF. The rearrangement links TRBV5-1 to TRBJ1-1; D is perhaps TRBD1 (6 bases). This CDR3 is 14 amino acids long. Germline V CDR1 and CDR2: SGHRS, YFSETQ. V was trimmed by 7 bases and J by 4 bases, leaving 17 bases between them.

CDR3 amino acids: CASSALWNSPLHF. In nucleotides, the CDR3 is TGTGCCAGCAGCGCGCTCTGGAATTCACCCCTCCACTTT. The chain employs TRBV11-2 and TRBJ1-6; the D is unclear. CDR3 length: 13 amino acids. Germline CDR1 and CDR2: SGHAT and FQNNGV. The V end lost 5 bases, the J end lost 7 bases, and 9 bases lay between the germline ends. The variable domain in full, with the rest retrieved from reference TRBV11-2 and TRBJ1-6, is EAGVAQSPRYKIIEKRQSVAFWCNPISGHATLYWYQQILGQGPKLLIQFQNNGVVDDSQLPKDRFSAERLKGVDSTLKIQPAKLEDSAVYLCASSALWNSPLHFGNGTRLTVT.

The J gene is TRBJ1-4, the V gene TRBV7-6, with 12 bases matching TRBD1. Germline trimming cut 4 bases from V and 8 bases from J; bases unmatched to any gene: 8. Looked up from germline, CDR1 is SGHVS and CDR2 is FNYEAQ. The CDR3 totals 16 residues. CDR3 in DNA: TGTGCCAGCAGCTCCGGGACAGGGGGCATTAGGGAAAAACTGTTTTTT. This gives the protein CASSSGTGGIREKLFF.

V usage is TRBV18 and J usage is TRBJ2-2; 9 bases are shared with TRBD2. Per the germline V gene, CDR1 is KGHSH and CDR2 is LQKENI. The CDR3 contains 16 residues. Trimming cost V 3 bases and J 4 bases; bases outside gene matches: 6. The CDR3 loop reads CASSPSLAGITGELFF. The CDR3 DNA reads TGTGCCAGCTCACCTTCCCTAGCGGGGATCACCGGGGAGCTGTTTTTT.

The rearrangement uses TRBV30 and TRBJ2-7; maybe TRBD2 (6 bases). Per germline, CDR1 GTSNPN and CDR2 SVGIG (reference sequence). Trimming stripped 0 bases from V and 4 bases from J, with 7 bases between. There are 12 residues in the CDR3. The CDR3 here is CAWSVGGYEQYF. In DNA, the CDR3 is TGTGCCTGGAGTGTTGGGGGGTACGAGCAGTACTTC.

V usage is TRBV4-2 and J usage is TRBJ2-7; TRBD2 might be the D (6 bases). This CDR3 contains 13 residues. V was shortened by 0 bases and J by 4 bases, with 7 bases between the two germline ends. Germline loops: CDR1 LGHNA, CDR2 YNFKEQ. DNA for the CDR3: TGTGCCAGCAGCCAAGAGGCGGGATACGAGCAGTACTTC. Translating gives CASSQEAGYEQYF.

CDR3 residues: CATSQDTSNQPQHF. CDR3 sequence (DNA): TGTGCCACCAGTCAGGACACTAGCAATCAGCCCCAGCATTTT. This chain uses TRBV24-1 with TRBJ1-5; a weak D match, TRBD1 (5 bases). The CDR3 extends over 14 amino acids. Germline lookup yields CDR1 KGHDR and CDR2 SFDVKD. The V end was cut by 6 bases, the J end by 0 bases, with 8 bases between.

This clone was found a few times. The CDR3, as DNA: TGTGCCAGCAGTCCCAAGACAGGGTTCCAGCCCCAGCATTTT. Encoded protein: CASSPKTGFQPQHF. This chain links TRBV6-6 with TRBJ1-5; 7 nucleotides line up with TRBD1. V lost 5 bases, J lost 7 bases, and 8 bases stayed unmatched. The germline gives CDR1 MNHNY, CDR2 SVGAGI (reference sequence). The CDR3 is made up of 14 amino acids.

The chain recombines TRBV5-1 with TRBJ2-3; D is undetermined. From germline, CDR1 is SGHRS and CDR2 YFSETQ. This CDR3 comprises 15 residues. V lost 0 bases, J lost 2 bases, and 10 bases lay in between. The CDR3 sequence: CASSLEARSTDTQYF. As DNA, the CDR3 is TGCGCCAGCAGCTTGGAGGCTAGATCCACAGATACGCAGTATTTT.

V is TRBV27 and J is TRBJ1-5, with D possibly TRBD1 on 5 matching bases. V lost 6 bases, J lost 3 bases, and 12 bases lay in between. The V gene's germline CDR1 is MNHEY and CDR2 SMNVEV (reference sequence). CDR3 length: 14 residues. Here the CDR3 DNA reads TGTGCCAGCAGCCCCCGACAGTCCAATCAGCCCCAGCATTTT. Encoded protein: CASSPRQSNQPQHF.

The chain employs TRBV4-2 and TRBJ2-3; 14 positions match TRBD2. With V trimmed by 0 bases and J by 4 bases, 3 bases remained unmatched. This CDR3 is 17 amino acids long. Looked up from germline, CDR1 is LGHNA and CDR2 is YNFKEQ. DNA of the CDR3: TGTGCCAGCAGCCAAGATGGACTAGCGGGAGGTCCAGATACGCAGTATTTT. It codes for CASSQDGLAGGPDTQYF.

This chain's CDR3 is CASSAIQGHQYF. Written as DNA, the CDR3 is TGTGCCAGCAGCGCAATCCAGGGGCACCAGTACTTC. The rearrangement links TRBV13 to TRBJ2-4; TRBD1 is a possible D gene (6 bases). The CDR3 totals 12 residues. V gave up 5 bases and J gave up 13 bases, with 15 bases separating them. Per the germline V gene, CDR1 is PRHDT and CDR2 is FYEKMQ (reference sequence). The variable domain in full, with the rest retrieved from reference TRBV13 and TRBJ2-4, is AAGVIQSPRHLIKEKRETATLKCYPIPRHDTVYWYQQGPGQDPQFLISFYEKMQSDKGSIPDRFSAQQFSDYHSELNMSSLELGDSALYFCASSAIQGHQYFGAGTRLSVL.

The CDR3 loop reads CASKAGFNYGYTF. The CDR3 DNA reads as TGTGCCAGCAAAGCAGGATTTAACTATGGCTACACCTTC. The rearrangement uses TRBV27 and TRBJ1-2; D gene unclear. The CDR3 runs 13 residues. Trimming pared 7 bases from V and 1 base from J, leaving 10 bases between. Germline V gives CDR1 MNHEY, CDR2 SMNVEV (reference sequence).

The CDR3 DNA reads TGCGCCAGCAGGGCAACAGGGACGTATAATTCACCCCTCCACTTT. Amino acid sequence: CASRATGTYNSPLHF. The chain recombines TRBV10-2 with TRBJ1-6; weak D call: TRBD1 (6 bases). Germline-derived CDR1 and CDR2 are WSHSY and SAAADI. The ends were cut back, 6 bases at V and 4 bases at J, with 13 bases in the middle. The CDR3 runs 15 residues.

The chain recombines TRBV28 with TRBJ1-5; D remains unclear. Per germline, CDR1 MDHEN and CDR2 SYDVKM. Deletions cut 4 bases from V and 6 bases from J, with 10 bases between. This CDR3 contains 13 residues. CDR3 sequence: CASSSTRVQPQHF. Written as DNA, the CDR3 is TGTGCCAGCAGTTCTACGAGGGTTCAGCCCCAGCATTTT.

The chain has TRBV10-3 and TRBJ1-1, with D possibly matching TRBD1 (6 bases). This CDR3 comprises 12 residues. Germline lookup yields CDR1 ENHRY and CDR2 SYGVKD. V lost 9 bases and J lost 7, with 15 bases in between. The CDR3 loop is CAMDAGAGEAFF. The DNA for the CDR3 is TGTGCCATGGACGCGGGGGCGGGTGAAGCTTTCTTT.

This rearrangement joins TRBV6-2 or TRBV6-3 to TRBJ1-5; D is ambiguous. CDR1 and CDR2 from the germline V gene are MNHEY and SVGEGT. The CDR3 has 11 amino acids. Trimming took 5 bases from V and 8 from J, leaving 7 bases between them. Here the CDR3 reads CASSHGKPQHF. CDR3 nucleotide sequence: TGTGCCAGCAGTCACGGTAAGCCCCAGCATTTT.

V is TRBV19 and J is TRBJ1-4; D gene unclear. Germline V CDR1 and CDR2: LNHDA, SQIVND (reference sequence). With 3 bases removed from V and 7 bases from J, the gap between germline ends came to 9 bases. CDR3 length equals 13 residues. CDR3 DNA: TGTGCCAGTAGTATGAGGTTGGCTGAAAAACTGTTTTTT. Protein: CASSMRLAEKLFF.

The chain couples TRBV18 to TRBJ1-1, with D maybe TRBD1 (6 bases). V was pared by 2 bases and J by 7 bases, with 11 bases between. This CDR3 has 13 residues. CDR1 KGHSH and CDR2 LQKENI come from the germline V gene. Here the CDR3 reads CASSPSGESEAFF. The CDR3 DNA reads TGTGCCAGCTCACCATCAGGGGAAAGTGAAGCTTTCTTT.

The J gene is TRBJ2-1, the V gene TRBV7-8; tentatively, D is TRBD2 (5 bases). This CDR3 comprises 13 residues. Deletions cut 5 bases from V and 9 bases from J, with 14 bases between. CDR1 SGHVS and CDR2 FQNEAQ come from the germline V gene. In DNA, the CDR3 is TGTGCCAGCAGCCACGATAGCGAGAGTGAGCAGTTCTTC. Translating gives CASSHDSESEQFF.

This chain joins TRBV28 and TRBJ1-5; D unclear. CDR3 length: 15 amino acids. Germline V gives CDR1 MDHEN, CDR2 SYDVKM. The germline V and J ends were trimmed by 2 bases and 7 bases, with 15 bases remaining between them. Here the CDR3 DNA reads TGTGCCAGCAGTTTAGGCGGGGTAAGGGTACAGCCCCAGCATTTT. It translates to CASSLGGVRVQPQHF. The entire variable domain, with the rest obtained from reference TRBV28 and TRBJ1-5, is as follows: DVKVTQSSRYLVKRTGEKVFLECVQDMDHENMFWYRQDPGLGLRLIYFSYDVKMKEKGDIPEGYSVSREKKERFSLILESASTNQTSMYLCASSLGGVRVQPQHFGDGTRLSIL.

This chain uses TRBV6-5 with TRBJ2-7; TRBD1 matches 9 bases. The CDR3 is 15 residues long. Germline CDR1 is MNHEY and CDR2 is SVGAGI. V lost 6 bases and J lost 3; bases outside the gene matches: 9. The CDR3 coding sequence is TGTGCCAGCAGGCCGACAGGGGGGATGATCTACGAGCAGTACGTC. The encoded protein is CASRPTGGMIYEQYV.

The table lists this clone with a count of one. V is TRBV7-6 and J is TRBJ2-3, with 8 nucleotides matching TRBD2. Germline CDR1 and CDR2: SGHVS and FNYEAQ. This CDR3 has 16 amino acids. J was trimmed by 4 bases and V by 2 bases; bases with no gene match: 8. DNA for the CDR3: TGTGCCAGCAGCTTAAGCCGCTTAGCGGGACCAGATACGCAGTATTTT. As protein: CASSLSRLAGPDTQYF.

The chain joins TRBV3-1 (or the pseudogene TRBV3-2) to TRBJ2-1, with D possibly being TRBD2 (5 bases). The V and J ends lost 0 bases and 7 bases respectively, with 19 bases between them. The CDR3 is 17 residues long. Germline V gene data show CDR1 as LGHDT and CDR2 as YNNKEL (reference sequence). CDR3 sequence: CASSQDLSIMRGNEQFF. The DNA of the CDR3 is TGTGCCAGCAGCCAAGATCTAAGTATAATGAGAGGGAATGAGCAGTTCTTC.

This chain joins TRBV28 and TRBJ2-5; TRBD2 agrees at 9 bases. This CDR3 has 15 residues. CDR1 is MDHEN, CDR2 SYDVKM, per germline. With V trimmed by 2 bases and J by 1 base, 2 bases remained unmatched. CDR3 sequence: CASSLVREGQETQYF. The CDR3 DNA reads TGTGCCAGCAGTTTAGTGCGGGAGGGCCAAGAGACCCAGTACTTC.